A selection of T cell receptor beta chains follows, all from one sample in a study of a mutant IDH1 vaccine in newly diagnosed glioma. Repertoires were generated with immunoSEQ multiplex PCR, while TCRdb's copy carries only in-frame clones and drops some. The table shows 30,000 to 40,000 clones, with approximately 78% occurring only once. The antigens for these receptors are not known. Sequenced here: PBMCs, sampled from a glioma patient whose treatment included an IDH1 peptide vaccine. The receptor set was obtained from a woman aged 18-30 years with glioma. Each CDR3 is given with its conserved first and last residue. Fields, in order: V gene, J gene, clone size, CDR3 length, D gene, CDR3 DNA, CDR3 protein. D genes are given only for firm matches. Size values are once, few and many counts, or a class for expanded clones, and some rows have none.

TRBV10-3	TRBJ1-2	NA	13	NA	TGTGCCGCCCAGGGTGCAGACGGATATGGCTACACCTTC	CAAQGADGYGYTF
TRBV30	TRBJ2-3	NA	12	NA	TGTGCCTGGAGCCCGGACAGTACGAGGCAGTATTTT	CAWSPDSTRQYF
TRBV5-5	TRBJ1-1	NA	13	NA	TGTGCCAGCAGCTTGACCTCGAACACTGAAGCTTTCTTT	CASSLTSNTEAFF
TRBV7-2	TRBJ1-5	NA	16	TRBD1	TGTGCCAGCAGCCTAGGGGGACAGGCTAGCAATCAGCCCCAGCATTTT	CASSLGGQASNQPQHF
TRBV5-1	TRBJ2-2	NA	15	NA	TGCGCCAGCAGCTTGATGGCCACGAACACCGGGGAGCTGTTTTTT	CASSLMATNTGELFF
TRBV5-1	TRBJ1-2	once	13	NA	TGCGCCAGCAGCCCCACATCTAACTATGGCTACACCTTC	CASSPTSNYGYTF
TRBV10-3	TRBJ1-2	few	14	TRBD1	TGTGCCATCAGGGGGACAGGGGGCAACTATGGCTACACCTTC	CAIRGTGGNYGYTF
TRBV5-1	TRBJ2-3	NA	16	NA	TGCGCCAGCAGCTACTCTGGGACTTCTAACACAGATACGCAGTATTTT	CASSYSGTSNTDTQYF
TRBV7-2	TRBJ2-2	NA	16	NA	TGTGCCAGCAGCCCAACCGGGCTCACAAACACCGGGGAGCTGTTTTTT	CASSPTGLTNTGELFF
TRBV25-1	TRBJ1-6	once	15	NA	TGTGCCAGCAGTGAAGAGGGGCAGATCAATTCACCCCTCCACTTT	CASSEEGQINSPLHF
TRBV4-3	TRBJ2-7	NA	16	NA	TGCGCCAGCAGCCAAGATCGGACCGCAGGGGCCTACGAGCAGTACTTC	CASSQDRTAGAYEQYF
TRBV5-1	TRBJ2-7	NA	15	NA	TGCGCCAGCAGCTCTCAATGGGGGAGATTATACGAGCAGTACTTC	CASSSQWGRLYEQYF
TRBV5-8	TRBJ2-1	NA	15	TRBD1	TGTGCCAGCAGCTCGGGACAGGGGGCCTACAATGAGCAGTTCTTC	CASSSGQGAYNEQFF
TRBV6-1	TRBJ2-5	NA	14	NA	TGTGCCAGCAGTGAGGGGGGATCCCAAGAGACCCAGTACTTC	CASSEGGSQETQYF
TRBV19	TRBJ1-2	NA	14	NA	TGTGCCAGTAGTATGATGGGGCAGGGGTTAAGCTACACCTTC	CASSMMGQGLSYTF
TRBV5-5	TRBJ1-1	once	14	NA	TGTGCCAGCAGCTTCGCCAGACTGAACACTGAAGCTTTCTTT	CASSFARLNTEAFF
TRBV2	TRBJ1-1	NA	13	NA	TGTGCCAGCAGTGTGGACAGTAACACTGAAGCTTTCTTT	CASSVDSNTEAFF
TRBV4-2	TRBJ2-3	NA	18	TRBD2	TGTGCCAGCAGCCGGACTAGCGGGGGAGCGGGGAGCACAGATACGCAGTATTTT	CASSRTSGGAGSTDTQYF
TRBV7-8	TRBJ1-5	NA	15	NA	TGTGCCAGCAGCTTAGGTGAGGCCGGCAATCAGCCCCAGCATTTT	CASSLGEAGNQPQHF
TRBV2	TRBJ1-1	once	12	NA	TGTGCCAGCCTACGGGGGGGGCTGGAGGCTTTCTTT	CASLRGGLEAFF
TRBV11-2	TRBJ2-7	NA	15	NA	TGTGCCAGCAACCTCGGGGCGACCTTTACCTACGAGCAGTACTTC	CASNLGATFTYEQYF
TRBV29-1	TRBJ1-1	NA	15	NA	TGCAGCGTAGAGGGGACTCCCAACGGGAACACTGAAGCTTTCTTT	CSVEGTPNGNTEAFF
TRBV18	TRBJ2-7	NA	13	NA	TGTGCCAGCTCACCCGAGGATTCCTACGAGCAGTACTTC	CASSPEDSYEQYF
TRBV6-1	TRBJ2-2	once	12	NA	TGTGCCAGCAGGAATAGTGCCGGGGAGCTGTTTTTT	CASRNSAGELFF
TRBV7-2	TRBJ2-1	once	15	NA	TGTGCCAGCAGCTTAGTAGGGAATTCCTACAATGAGCAGTTCTTC	CASSLVGNSYNEQFF
TRBV10-2	TRBJ2-7	NA	13	NA	TGCGCCAGCAGTGGCCTCACTTCCTACGAGCAGTACTTC	CASSGLTSYEQYF
TRBV7-2	TRBJ1-5	few	13	NA	TGTGCCAGCAGCTTGGAAAGCAATCAGCCCCAGCATTTT	CASSLESNQPQHF
TRBV6-5	TRBJ1-3	NA	14	NA	TGTGCCAGCAGTTACTCCAGGGACGGAAACACCATATATTTT	CASSYSRDGNTIYF
TRBV10-2	TRBJ1-1	NA	13	NA	TGCGCCAGCAGTGAACAGGGGAACACTGAAGCTTTCTTT	CASSEQGNTEAFF
TRBV14	TRBJ2-7	NA	15	TRBD1	TGTGCCAGCAGCCAAACAGGGGCAGTGGTCTACGAGCAGTACTTC	CASSQTGAVVYEQYF
TRBV6-5	TRBJ1-4	NA	15	NA	TGTGCCAGCAGTTACACAGCGATCTACCTAGAAAAACTGTTTTTT	CASSYTAIYLEKLFF
TRBV27	TRBJ2-5	NA	15	TRBD1	TGTGCCAGCAGTTTATCGGGACAGGGGGAGAGGACCCAGTACTTC	CASSLSGQGERTQYF
TRBV9	TRBJ2-7	NA	15	NA	TGTGCCAGCAGCGCAGGAGGTAACAGGGCGGGAGAGCAGTACTTC	CASSAGGNRAGEQYF
TRBV25-1	TRBJ1-5	NA	14	NA	TGTGCCAGCAGTGAATCCGGGTATGAACAGCCCCAGCATTTT	CASSESGYEQPQHF
TRBV5-1	TRBJ1-4	NA	14	NA	TGCGCCAGCAGAATGCTCGGTGCTAATGAAAAACTGTTTTTT	CASRMLGANEKLFF